This entry concerns a single T cell receptor beta chain. Its antigen is unidentified. This specimen comes from a study of cytotoxic CD8 clonotypes in ibrutinib-treated CLL. As for the study in general: Patients: over 9 relapsed/refractory, roughly 16 treatment-naive, roughly 18 IGHV unmutated.

Repertoires were generated with immunoSEQ multiplex PCR, while TCRdb's copy carries only in-frame clones and drops some. The sample carries 45,000 to 70,000 clones, approximately 52% recorded once. Whole-study results and caveats: Public clonotypes (which were uncommon) either contracted or remained stable on treatment.

The germline CDR1 and CDR2 sequences are SNHLY and FYNNEI. Unmatched junction bases numbered 6, after V lost 7 bases and J lost 6 bases. This CDR3 contains 14 residues. Sequenced here: PBMCs, sampled after 24 months of ibrutinib treatment. The chain employs TRBV2 and TRBJ2-2; 9 bases are shared with TRBD1. This TCR was sampled from a human donor with chronic lymphocytic leukemia. The CDR3, as DNA: TGTGCCAGCAAGGGACAGGGAATTGCCGGGGAGCTGTTTTTT. This sequence encodes CASKGQGIAGELFF.